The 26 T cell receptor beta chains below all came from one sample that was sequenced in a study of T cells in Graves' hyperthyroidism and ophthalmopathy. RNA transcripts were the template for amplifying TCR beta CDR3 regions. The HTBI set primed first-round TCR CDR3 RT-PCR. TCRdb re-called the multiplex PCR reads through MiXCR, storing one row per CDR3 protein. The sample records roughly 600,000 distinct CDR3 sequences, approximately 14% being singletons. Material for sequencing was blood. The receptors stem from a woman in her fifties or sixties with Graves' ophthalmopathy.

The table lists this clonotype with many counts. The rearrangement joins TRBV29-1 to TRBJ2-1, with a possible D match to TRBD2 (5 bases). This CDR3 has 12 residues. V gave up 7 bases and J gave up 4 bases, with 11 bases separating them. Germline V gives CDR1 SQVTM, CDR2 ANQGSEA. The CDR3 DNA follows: TGCAGCGGGGGTAGGGAGTACAATGAGCAGTTCTTC. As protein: CSGGREYNEQFF.

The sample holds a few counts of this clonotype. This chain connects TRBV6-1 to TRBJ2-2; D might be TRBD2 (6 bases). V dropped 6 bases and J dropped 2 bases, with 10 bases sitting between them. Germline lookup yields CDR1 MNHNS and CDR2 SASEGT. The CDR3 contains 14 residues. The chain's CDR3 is CASREGINTGELFF. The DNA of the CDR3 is TGTGCCAGCAGGGAGGGAATAAACACCGGGGAGCTGTTTTTT.

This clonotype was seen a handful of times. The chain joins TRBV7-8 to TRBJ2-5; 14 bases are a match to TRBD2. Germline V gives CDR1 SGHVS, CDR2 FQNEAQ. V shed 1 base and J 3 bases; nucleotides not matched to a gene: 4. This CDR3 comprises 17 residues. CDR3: CASSLDRGLAGEETQYF. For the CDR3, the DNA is TGTGCCAGCAGCTTAGACAGGGGACTAGCGGGAGAAGAGACCCAGTACTTC.

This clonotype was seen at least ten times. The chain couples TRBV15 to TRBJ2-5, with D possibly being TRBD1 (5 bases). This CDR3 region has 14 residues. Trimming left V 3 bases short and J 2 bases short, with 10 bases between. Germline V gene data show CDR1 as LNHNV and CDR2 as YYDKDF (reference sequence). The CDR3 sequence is CATSSADTQETQYF. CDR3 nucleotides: TGTGCCACCAGCAGTGCGGACACACAAGAGACCCAGTACTTC. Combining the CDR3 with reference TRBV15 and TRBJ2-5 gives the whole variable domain DAMVIQNPRYQVTQFGKPVTLSCSQTLNHNVMYWYQQKSSQAPKLLFHYYDKDFNNEADTPDNFQSRRPNTSFCFLDIRSPGLGDTAMYLCATSSADTQETQYFGPGTRLLVL.

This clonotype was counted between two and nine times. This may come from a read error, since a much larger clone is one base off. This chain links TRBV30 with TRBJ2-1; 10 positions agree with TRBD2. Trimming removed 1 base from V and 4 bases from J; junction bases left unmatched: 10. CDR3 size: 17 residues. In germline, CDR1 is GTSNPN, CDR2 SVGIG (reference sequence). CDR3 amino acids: CAWSGNASGGYYNEQFF. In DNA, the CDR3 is TGTGCCTGGAGTGGCAACGCTAGCGGGGGATATTACAATGAGCAGTTCTTC.

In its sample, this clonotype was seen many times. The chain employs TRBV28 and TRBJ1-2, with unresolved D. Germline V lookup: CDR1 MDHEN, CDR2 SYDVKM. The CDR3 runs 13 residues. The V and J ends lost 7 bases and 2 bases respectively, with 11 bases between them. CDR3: CASIAGENYGYTF. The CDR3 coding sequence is TGTGCCAGCATAGCCGGGGAGAACTATGGCTACACCTTC.

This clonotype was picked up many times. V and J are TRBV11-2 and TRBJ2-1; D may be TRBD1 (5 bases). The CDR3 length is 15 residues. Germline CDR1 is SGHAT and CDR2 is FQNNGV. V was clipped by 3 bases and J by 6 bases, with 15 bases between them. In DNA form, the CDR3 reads TGTGCCAGCAGCTTTGGGGCAGAGAGTGCCAATGAGCAGTTCTTC. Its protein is CASSFGAESANEQFF.

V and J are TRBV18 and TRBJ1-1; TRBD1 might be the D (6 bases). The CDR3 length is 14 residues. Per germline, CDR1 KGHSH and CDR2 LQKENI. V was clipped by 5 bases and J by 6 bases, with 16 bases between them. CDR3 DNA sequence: TGTGCCAGCTCATCCACAGGGTCGGGGGCTGAAGCTTTCTTT. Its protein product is CASSSTGSGAEAFF.

The CDR3 spells CASSLRQLSSYNEQFF. The DNA of the CDR3 is TGTGCCAGCAGCTTGAGGCAGTTAAGCTCCTACAATGAGCAGTTCTTC. The V and J genes are TRBV5-6 and TRBJ2-1, with D uncertain. From germline, CDR1 is SGHDT and CDR2 YYEEEE. The germline V and J ends were trimmed by 1 base and 0 bases, with 11 bases remaining between them. CDR3 length: 16 amino acids. The whole variable domain, remainder taken from reference TRBV5-6 and TRBJ2-1, is DAGVTQSPTHLIKTRGQQVTLRCSPKSGHDTVSWYQQALGQGPQFIFQYYEEEERQRGNFPDRFSGHQFPNYSSELNVNALLLGDSALYLCASSLRQLSSYNEQFFGPGTRLTVL.

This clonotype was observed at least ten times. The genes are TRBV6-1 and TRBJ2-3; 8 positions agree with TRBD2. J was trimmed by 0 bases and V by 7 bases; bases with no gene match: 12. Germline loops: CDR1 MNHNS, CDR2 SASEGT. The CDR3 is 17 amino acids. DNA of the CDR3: TGTGCCAGCAATCAACCGCCTAGCGGGTCAAGCACAGATACGCAGTATTTT. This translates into CASNQPPSGSSTDTQYF.

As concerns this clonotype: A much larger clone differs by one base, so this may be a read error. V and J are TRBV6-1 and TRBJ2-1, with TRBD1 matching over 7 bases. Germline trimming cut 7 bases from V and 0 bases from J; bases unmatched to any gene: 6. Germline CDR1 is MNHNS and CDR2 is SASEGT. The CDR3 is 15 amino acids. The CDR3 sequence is CASTTGQRSYNEQFF. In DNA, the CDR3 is TGTGCCAGCACCACGGGACAGCGCTCCTACAATGAGCAGTTCTTC.

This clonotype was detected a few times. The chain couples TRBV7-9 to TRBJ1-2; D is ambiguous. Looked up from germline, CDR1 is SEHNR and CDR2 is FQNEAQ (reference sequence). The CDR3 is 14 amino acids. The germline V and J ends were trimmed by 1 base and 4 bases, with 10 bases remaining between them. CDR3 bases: TGTGCCAGCAGCTTAGAGGCCAGAAGCTATGGCTACACCTTC. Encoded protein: CASSLEARSYGYTF.

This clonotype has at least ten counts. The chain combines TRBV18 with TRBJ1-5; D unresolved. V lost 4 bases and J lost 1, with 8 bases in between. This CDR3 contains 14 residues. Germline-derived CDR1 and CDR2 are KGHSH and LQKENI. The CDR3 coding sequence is TGTGCCAGCTCACAGCTTAAAAGCAATCAGCCCCAGCATTTT. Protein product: CASSQLKSNQPQHF.

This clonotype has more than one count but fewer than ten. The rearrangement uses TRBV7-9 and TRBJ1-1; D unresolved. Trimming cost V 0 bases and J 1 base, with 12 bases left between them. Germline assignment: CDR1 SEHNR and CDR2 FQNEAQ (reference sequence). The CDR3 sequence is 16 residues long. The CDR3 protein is CASSLAPGGSNTEAFF. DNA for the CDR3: TGTGCCAGCAGCTTAGCGCCGGGAGGGTCGAACACTGAAGCTTTCTTT.

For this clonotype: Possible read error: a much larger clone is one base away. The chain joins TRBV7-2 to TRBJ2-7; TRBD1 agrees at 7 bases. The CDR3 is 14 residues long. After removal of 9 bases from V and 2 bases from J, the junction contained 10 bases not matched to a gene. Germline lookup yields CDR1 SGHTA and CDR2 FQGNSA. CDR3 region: CARSETGQPYEQYF. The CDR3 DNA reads TGTGCCAGAAGCGAAACGGGACAGCCCTACGAGCAGTACTTC.

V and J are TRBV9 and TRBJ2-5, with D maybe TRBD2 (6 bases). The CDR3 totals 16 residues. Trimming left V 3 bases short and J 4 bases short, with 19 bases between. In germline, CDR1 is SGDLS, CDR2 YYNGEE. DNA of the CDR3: TGTGCCAGCAGCGCCCATTTCGGAGGGCTGGGAGAGACCCAGTACTTC. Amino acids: CASSAHFGGLGETQYF.

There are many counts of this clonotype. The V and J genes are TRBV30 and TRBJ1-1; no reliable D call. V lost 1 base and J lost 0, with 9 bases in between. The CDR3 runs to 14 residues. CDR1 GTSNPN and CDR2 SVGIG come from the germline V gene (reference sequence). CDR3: CAWSDWVMNTEAFF. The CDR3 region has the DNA TGTGCCTGGAGTGACTGGGTCATGAACACTGAAGCTTTCTTT. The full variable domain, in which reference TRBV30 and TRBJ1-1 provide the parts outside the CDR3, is SQTIHQWPATLVQPVGSPLSLECTVEGTSNPNLYWYRQAAGRGLQLLFYSVGIGQISSEVPQNLSASRPQDRQFILSSKKLLLSDSGFYLCAWSDWVMNTEAFFGQGTRLTVV.

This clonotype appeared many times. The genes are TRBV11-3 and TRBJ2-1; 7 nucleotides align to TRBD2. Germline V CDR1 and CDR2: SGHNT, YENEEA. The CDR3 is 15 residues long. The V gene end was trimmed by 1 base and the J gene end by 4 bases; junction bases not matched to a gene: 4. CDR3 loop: CASSLAAGPYNEQFF. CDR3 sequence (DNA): TGTGCCAGCAGCTTAGCAGCGGGGCCTTACAATGAGCAGTTCTTC.

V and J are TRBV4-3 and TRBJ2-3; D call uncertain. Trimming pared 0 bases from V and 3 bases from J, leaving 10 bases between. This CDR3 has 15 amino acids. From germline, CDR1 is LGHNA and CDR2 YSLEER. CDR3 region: CASSQEEQKTDTQYF. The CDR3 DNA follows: TGCGCCAGCAGCCAAGAGGAACAGAAGACAGATACGCAGTATTTT.

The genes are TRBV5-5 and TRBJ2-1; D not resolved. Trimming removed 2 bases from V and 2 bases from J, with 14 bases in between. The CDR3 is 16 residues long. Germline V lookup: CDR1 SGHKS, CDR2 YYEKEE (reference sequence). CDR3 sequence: CASSFLPGRTYNEQFF. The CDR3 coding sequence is TGTGCCAGCAGCTTTCTCCCCGGGCGGACCTACAATGAGCAGTTCTTC.

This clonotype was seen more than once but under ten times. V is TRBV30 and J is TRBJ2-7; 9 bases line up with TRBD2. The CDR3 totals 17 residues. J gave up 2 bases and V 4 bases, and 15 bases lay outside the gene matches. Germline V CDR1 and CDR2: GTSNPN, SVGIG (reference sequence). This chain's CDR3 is CAWTTPRASGAPYEQYF. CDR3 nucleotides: TGTGCCTGGACGACTCCTCGTGCTAGCGGGGCGCCCTACGAGCAGTACTTC.

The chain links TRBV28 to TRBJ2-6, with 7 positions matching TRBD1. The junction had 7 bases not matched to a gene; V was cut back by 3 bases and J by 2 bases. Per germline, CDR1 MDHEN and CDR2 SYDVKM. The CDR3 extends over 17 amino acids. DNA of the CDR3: TGTGCCAGCAGTTTTCCCCCCACAGGGGCTGGGGCCAACGTCCTGACTTTC. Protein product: CASSFPPTGAGANVLTF.

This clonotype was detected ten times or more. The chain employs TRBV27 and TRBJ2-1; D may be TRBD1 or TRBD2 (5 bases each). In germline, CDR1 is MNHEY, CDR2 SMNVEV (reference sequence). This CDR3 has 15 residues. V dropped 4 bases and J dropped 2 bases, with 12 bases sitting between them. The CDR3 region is CASSSSGPPYNEQFF. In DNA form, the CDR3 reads TGTGCCAGCAGTTCCTCGGGACCTCCCTACAATGAGCAGTTCTTC.

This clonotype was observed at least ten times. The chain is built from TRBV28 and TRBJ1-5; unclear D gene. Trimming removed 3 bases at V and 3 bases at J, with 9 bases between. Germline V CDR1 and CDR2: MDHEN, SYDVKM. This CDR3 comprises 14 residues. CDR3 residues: CASSFIQNNQPQHF. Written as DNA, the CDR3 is TGTGCCAGCAGTTTCATACAAAACAATCAGCCCCAGCATTTT.

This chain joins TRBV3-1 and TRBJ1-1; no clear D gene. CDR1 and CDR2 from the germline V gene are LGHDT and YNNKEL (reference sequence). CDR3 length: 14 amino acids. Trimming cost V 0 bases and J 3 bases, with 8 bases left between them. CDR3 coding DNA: TGTGCCAGCAGCCAAGAGTTTTTCGACACTGAAGCTTTCTTT. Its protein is CASSQEFFDTEAFF.

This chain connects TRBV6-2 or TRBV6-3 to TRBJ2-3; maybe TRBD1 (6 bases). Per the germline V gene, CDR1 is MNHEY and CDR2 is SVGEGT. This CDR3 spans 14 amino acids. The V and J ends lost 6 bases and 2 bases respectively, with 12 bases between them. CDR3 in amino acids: CASRSRGYTDTQYF. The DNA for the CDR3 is TGTGCCAGCAGAAGCAGGGGCTACACAGATACGCAGTATTTT.